The rows below give T cell receptor beta chains drawn from one sample of a study of molecular identifiers for immune sequencing clone quantification. In TCRdb, the PCR reads were re-called with MiXCR into one record per CDR3 protein. This table holds about 640,000 distinct CDR3 sequences, around 20% found once. Sequenced material: naive CD8+ T cells from blood, with Jurkat cell RNA spiked in. The receptor set was obtained from a human donor in good health. Some libraries in this study had Jurkat cell RNA spiked in. The CDR3 runs from the conserved cysteine through the conserved F or W. A D gene is named only where the DNA matches it firmly. Clone sizes are given selectively: once, few, many, or a class where the clone is expanded.

NA TRBD1 TRBJ1-1 TRBV5-6 TGTGCCAGCAGCGAGACAGGGGGCGTGGACACTGAAGCTTTCTTT CASSETGGVDTEAFF
many NA TRBJ1-1 TRBV4-3 TGCGCCAGCAGCCAAGATGGGGGGCAAAACACTGAAGCTTTCTTT CASSQDGGQNTEAFF
many NA TRBJ1-5 TRBV27 TGTGCCAGCAGTAGGTGGTACAATCAGCCCCAGCATTTT CASSRWYNQPQHF
few NA TRBJ2-5 TRBV4-1 TGCGCCAGCAGCCAAGTATTTGGGGAGACCCAGTACTTC CASSQVFGETQYF
many TRBD1 TRBJ1-1 TRBV5-1 TGCGCCAGCATTGAGGGGGCAGGGATGAACACTGAAGCTTTCTTT CASIEGAGMNTEAFF
NA NA TRBJ2-6 TRBV30 TGTGCCTGGAGTTCGTACTCTGGGGCCAACGTCCTGACTTTC CAWSSYSGANVLTF
NA TRBD1 TRBJ2-7 TRBV4-3 TGCGCCAGCAGCCAAGATTCGGGACAGGGGTACCACGAGCAGTACTTC CASSQDSGQGYHEQYF
many TRBD2 TRBJ2-7 TRBV20-1 TGCAGTGCTAGAGAGCCTAGCGGGGGGGGGTACGAGCAGTACTTC CSAREPSGGGYEQYF
many NA TRBJ2-5 TRBV20-1 TGCAGTGCTAGACTGCCGATTTATTCAGAGACCCAGTACTTC CSARLPIYSETQYF
few NA TRBJ1-5 TRBV4-3 TGCGCCAGCAGCCAACAGTCCTTTAGCAATCAGCCCCAGCATTTT CASSQQSFSNQPQHF
many NA TRBJ1-1 TRBV27 TGTGCCAGCAGTCTTCAGACAGGCTCTGAAGCTTTCTTT CASSLQTGSEAFF
NA NA TRBJ1-1 TRBV20-1 TGCAGTGCCGGGGGGGAATCGGACACTGAAGCTTTCTTT CSAGGESDTEAFF
many NA TRBJ2-7 TRBV4-1 TGCGCCAGCAGCCAAGTACGACAGGACTACGAGCAGTACTTC CASSQVRQDYEQYF
few TRBD2 TRBJ2-7 TRBV2 TGTGCCAGCAGTGACATGTCTAGCGGGAGCATAATGCTATCCTACGAGCAGTACTTC CASSDMSSGSIMLSYEQYF
many TRBD2 TRBJ2-3 TRBV3-1 TGTGCCAGCAGCCAAGATAGCGGGAGGGGGTCAGATACGCAGTATTTT CASSQDSGRGSDTQYF
many NA TRBJ1-3 TRBV29-1 TGCAGCGTTGAGGTCTCTGGAAACACCATATATTTT CSVEVSGNTIYF
many NA TRBJ2-7 TRBV7-2 TGTGCCAGCAGCCCAACATGGGGCTACGAGCAGTACTTC CASSPTWGYEQYF
many TRBD2 TRBJ2-7 TRBV19 TGTGCCAGTAGTACATATAGCGGGTCCACCTACGAGCAGTACTTC CASSTYSGSTYEQYF
NA TRBD1 TRBJ2-3 TRBV7-9 TGTGCCAGCAGCTTAGCGGGACAGGGGGTGGCAGATACGCAGTATTTT CASSLAGQGVADTQYF
NA NA TRBJ1-3 TRBV27 TGTGCCAGCAGTTCGGACGGAAGCTCTGGAAACACCATATATTTT CASSSDGSSGNTIYF
many TRBD2 TRBJ2-5 TRBV6-1 TGTGCCAGCAGTAGCGGGGAGAAGAAAGAGACCCAGTACTTC CASSSGEKKETQYF
many NA TRBJ1-1 TRBV11-2 TGTGCCAGCAGCACACAGACACAGGGAACTGAAGCTTTCTTT CASSTQTQGTEAFF
many NA TRBJ2-2 TRBV3-1 TGTGCCAGCAGCCAAGTTAGACGGGGAAGCCTCGCCGGGGAGCTGTTTTTT CASSQVRRGSLAGELFF
NA TRBD1 TRBJ2-5 TRBV3-1 TGTGCCAGCAGCCTTCCGGGACAGGGGGTCCAAGAGACCCAGTACTTC CASSLPGQGVQETQYF
many NA TRBJ2-2 TRBV13 TGTGCCAGCAGCTTTAATCCGACCGGGGAGCTGTTTTTT CASSFNPTGELFF
many TRBD2 TRBJ2-1 TRBV24-1 TGTGCCACCAGTGACCCGGGACTAGCGGGAGGTGATGAGCAGTTCTTC CATSDPGLAGGDEQFF
many NA TRBJ2-2 TRBV7-9 TGTGCCAGCAGCTTCAGCTCGGGCGGGGAGCTGTTTTTT CASSFSSGGELFF
many TRBD2 TRBJ2-3 TRBV27 TGTGCCAGCAGTTTGGGGGTGCGGGAGAGCACAGATACGCAGTATTTT CASSLGVRESTDTQYF
few NA TRBJ1-1 TRBV11-1 TGTGCCAGCAGCTTAGAATACGGGGGCTTTAACACTGAAGCTTTCTTT CASSLEYGGFNTEAFF
few NA TRBJ1-5 TRBV20-1 TGCAGTGCTAAACTCGGGGGCAATCAGCCCCAGCATTTT CSAKLGGNQPQHF
many NA TRBJ2-3 TRBV12-3/TRBV12-4 TGTGCCATCCGGAGGGACTCCCGGAACACAGATACGCAGTATTTT CAIRRDSRNTDTQYF
NA NA TRBJ2-2 TRBV30 TGTGCCTGGAGTCCAGACTACCCGAACACCGGGGAGCTGCTCTTT CAWSPDYPNTGELLF
few TRBD1 TRBJ2-5 TRBV2 TGTGCCAGCAGTGAAGGACAGGGGGCATTCGGGGAGACCCAGTACTTC CASSEGQGAFGETQYF
NA NA TRBJ2-1 TRBV20-1 TGCAGTGCCGACCAGCCGAATTCCTACAATGAGCAGTTCTTC CSADQPNSYNEQFF
many NA TRBJ2-7 TRBV5-5 TGTGCCAGCAAAGGGGACGCCTCCTACGAGCAGTACTTC CASKGDASYEQYF
many NA TRBJ2-7 TRBV7-2 TGTGCCAGCAGTTTCGGGGGAGGACCTTACGAGCAGTACTTC CASSFGGGPYEQYF
many NA TRBJ2-2 TRBV27 TGTGCCAGCAGCCTCTCTAGTTTATGGAGAACCGGGGAGCTGTTTTTT CASSLSSLWRTGELFF
many TRBD1 TRBJ1-5 TRBV20-1 TGCAGTGCTAGAAGCCGGGACAGCGATAGCAATCAGCCCCAGCATTTT CSARSRDSDSNQPQHF
NA NA TRBJ2-6 TRBV18 TGTGCCAGCTCACCGCAGTCAGGGAAGGGGGCCAACGTCCTGACTTTC CASSPQSGKGANVLTF
NA TRBD1 TRBJ2-7 TRBV13 TGTGCCAGCAGCTTAGGCCGGACAGGGATGAACTACGAGCAGTACTTC CASSLGRTGMNYEQYF
many TRBD2 TRBJ2-3 TRBV7-2 TGTGCCAGCAGCCAGGGACTAGCGGGAGGTTTTTTCGATACGCAGTATTTT CASSQGLAGGFFDTQYF
NA NA TRBJ1-5 TRBV19 TGTGCCAGTAGTATTAGCGGGGGGTGGAATCAGCCCCAGCATTTT CASSISGGWNQPQHF
NA NA TRBJ2-7 TRBV5-8 TGTGCCAGCAGCTCCACCCGGAAAGGGGGGCCCTACGAGCAGTACTTC CASSSTRKGGPYEQYF
many NA TRBJ2-7 TRBV20-1 TGCAGTGCTAGAGATCTTCTCAGGGACGAGCAGTACTTC CSARDLLRDEQYF
many NA TRBJ2-3 TRBV7-9 TGTGCCAGCAGCCCGGCCGGGGTTGATACGCAGTATTTT CASSPAGVDTQYF
NA TRBD2 TRBJ2-7 TRBV4-3 TGCGCCAGCAGCCAAGATCGGTTTGGGAGGGGCCACGAGCAGTACTTC CASSQDRFGRGHEQYF
NA TRBD2 TRBJ2-7 TRBV7-2 TGTGCCAGCAGCTTAGAAGCGGGAGATTTTTACGAGCAGTACTTC CASSLEAGDFYEQYF
NA TRBD2 TRBJ2-1 TRBV12-3/TRBV12-4 TGTGCCAGCAGTTTACCTACTAGCGGAGTGAACAATGAGCAGTTCTTC CASSLPTSGVNNEQFF
NA NA TRBJ1-4 TRBV7-9 TGTGCCAGCAGCCCTGCGGGAGAAAAACTGTTTTTT CASSPAGEKLFF
NA TRBD2 TRBJ2-3 TRBV19 TGTGCCAGTAGTATACTAGCGGGGGGGTTGGATACGCAGTATTTT CASSILAGGLDTQYF
NA NA TRBJ2-1 TRBV3-1 TGTGCCAGCAGCCAAGATAGTAGTCTAAGGACTCTCAGCTCCTACAATGAGCAGTTCTTC CASSQDSSLRTLSSYNEQFF
NA NA TRBJ1-1 TRBV11-2 TGTGCCAGCAGCTTCGGGGGAACCGTATACCCGACCTTCTTT CASSFGGTVYPTFF
NA TRBD2 TRBJ2-1 TRBV20-1 TGCAGCCCGGGAGAAGATAGCGGGACCTCCTACAATGAGCAGTTCTTC CSPGEDSGTSYNEQFF
NA TRBD1 TRBJ2-7 TRBV4-3 TGCGCCAGCAGCCGCGAAACAGGGGTTTGCGAGCAGTACTTC CASSRETGVCEQYF
many TRBD1 TRBJ1-1 TRBV9 TGTGCCAGCAGCGCACACAGCCCAGACAGGGGCACTGAAGCTTTCTTT CASSAHSPDRGTEAFF
few TRBD2 TRBJ2-7 TRBV27 TGTGCCAGCAGCTTGTCTAGCGGGAGTATACCCTACGAGCAGTACTTC CASSLSSGSIPYEQYF
many NA TRBJ2-3 TRBV2 TGTGCCAGCGCTCGTGGATTAGCGGCGCTCACAGATACGCAGTATTTT CASARGLAALTDTQYF
NA TRBD2 TRBJ2-2 TRBV24-1 TGTGCCACCAGTGATTTGGGGCGGGAGGAACCCACCGGGGAGCTGTTTTTT CATSDLGREEPTGELFF
many NA TRBJ2-2 TRBV5-1 TGCGCCAGCAGCTTGTTTAGCGGCACCGGGGAGCTGTTTTTT CASSLFSGTGELFF